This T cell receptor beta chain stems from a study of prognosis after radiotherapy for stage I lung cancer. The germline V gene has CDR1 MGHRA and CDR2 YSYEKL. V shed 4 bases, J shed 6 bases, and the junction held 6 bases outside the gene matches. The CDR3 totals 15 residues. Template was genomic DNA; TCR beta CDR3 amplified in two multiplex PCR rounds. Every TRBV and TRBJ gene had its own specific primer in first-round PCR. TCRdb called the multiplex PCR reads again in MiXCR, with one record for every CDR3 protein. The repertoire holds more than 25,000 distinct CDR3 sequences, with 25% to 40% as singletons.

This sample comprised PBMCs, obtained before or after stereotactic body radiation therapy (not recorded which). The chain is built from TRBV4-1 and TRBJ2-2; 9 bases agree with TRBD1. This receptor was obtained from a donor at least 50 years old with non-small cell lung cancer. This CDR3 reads CASSLDRGFSGELFF. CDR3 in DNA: TGCGCCAGCAGCCTTGACAGGGGGTTTTCCGGGGAGCTGTTTTTT.